This T cell receptor (beta chain) derives from a study of T cell clusters in autoimmune cytopenias. The overall study: The median distinct TRB clonotype count was fewer than 3,000 per sample, from a median approximately 51,000 reads.

Each sample's input was about 250 ng genomic DNA, roughly 38,000 genome equivalents. This CDR3 has 15 residues. Germline loops: CDR1 WNHNN, CDR2 SYGVQD (reference sequence). TRB was amplified by touch-down multiplex PCR, primer pools A and B combined. For each CDR3 protein, TCRdb gives one entry from its re-call of the multiplex PCR reads, without DNA. This sample contains 8,000 to 9,500 distinct CDR3 sequences. Material: peripheral blood. The sequence was collected from a human donor with an autoimmune cytopenia or autoimmune hepatitis (not recorded which). V and J are TRBV10-1 and TRBJ2-2; TCRdb calls TRBD1, which cannot be checked without DNA. CDR3 residues: CASSDQQVDTGELFF.